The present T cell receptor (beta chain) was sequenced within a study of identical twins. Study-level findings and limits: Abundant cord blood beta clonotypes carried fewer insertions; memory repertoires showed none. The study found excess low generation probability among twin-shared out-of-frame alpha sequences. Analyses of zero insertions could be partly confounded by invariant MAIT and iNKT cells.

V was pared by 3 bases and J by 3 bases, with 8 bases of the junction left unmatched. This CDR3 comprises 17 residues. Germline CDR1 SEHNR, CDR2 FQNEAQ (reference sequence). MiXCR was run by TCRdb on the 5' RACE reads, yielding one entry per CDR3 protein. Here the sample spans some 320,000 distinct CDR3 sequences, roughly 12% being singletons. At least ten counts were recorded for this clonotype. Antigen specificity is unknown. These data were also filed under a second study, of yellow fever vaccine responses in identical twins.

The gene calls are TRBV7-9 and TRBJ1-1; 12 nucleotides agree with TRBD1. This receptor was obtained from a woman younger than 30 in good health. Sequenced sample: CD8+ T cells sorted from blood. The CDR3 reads CASSFNRDRGLDTEAFF. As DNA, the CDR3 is TGTGCCAGCAGCTTTAACCGGGACAGGGGGCTGGACACTGAAGCTTTCTTT. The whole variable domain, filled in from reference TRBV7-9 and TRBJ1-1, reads DTGVSQNPRHKITKRGQNVTFRCDPISEHNRLYWYRQTLGQGPEFLTYFQNEAQLEKSRLLSDRFSAERPKGSFSTLEIQRTEQGDSAMYLCASSFNRDRGLDTEAFFGQGTRLTVV.